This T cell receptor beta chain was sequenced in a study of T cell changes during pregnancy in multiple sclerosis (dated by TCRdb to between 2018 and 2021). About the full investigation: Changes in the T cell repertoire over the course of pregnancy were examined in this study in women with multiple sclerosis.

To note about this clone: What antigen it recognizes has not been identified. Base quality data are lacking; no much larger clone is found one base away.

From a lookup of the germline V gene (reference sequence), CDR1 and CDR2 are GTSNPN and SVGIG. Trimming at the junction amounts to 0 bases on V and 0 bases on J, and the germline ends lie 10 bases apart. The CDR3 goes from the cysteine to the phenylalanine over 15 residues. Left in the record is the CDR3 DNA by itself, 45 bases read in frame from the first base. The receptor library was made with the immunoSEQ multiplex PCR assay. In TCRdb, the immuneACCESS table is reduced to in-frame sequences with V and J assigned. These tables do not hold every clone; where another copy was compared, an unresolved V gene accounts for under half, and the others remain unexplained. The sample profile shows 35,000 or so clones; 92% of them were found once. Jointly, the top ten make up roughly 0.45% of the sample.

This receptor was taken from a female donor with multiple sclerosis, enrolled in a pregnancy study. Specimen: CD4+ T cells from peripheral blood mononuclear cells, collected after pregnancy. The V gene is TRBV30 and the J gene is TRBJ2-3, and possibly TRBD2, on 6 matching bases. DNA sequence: TGTGCCTGGAGTGTGAGGGCGGGGAGCACAGATACGCAGTATTTT. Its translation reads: CAWSVRAGSTDTQYF.